Sequencing of this T cell receptor (beta chain) was carried out in a study of T cells in Graves' hyperthyroidism and ophthalmopathy. Trimming left V 0 bases short and J 0 bases short, with 14 bases between. This CDR3 is 17 amino acids long. Germline V gene data show CDR1 as DFQATT and CDR2 as SNEGSKA (reference sequence). The investigators amplified TCR beta CDR3 regions from RNA transcripts. An initial round of RT-PCR targeting the TCR CDR3 relied on the HTBI primer set. TCRdb re-called the multiplex PCR reads through MiXCR, storing one row per CDR3 protein. The sample contains about half a million distinct CDR3 sequences, about 16% of which appear only once.

The TCR comes from a woman aged 25 to 39 with Graves' ophthalmopathy. J is TRBJ2-2 and V is TRBV20-1; no clear D. The sequencing sample was made of blood. CDR3 coding DNA: TGCAGTGCTAGAGACCCGTGGCGGCGAACGAACACCGGGGAGCTGTTTTTT. Encoded protein: CSARDPWRRTNTGELFF.